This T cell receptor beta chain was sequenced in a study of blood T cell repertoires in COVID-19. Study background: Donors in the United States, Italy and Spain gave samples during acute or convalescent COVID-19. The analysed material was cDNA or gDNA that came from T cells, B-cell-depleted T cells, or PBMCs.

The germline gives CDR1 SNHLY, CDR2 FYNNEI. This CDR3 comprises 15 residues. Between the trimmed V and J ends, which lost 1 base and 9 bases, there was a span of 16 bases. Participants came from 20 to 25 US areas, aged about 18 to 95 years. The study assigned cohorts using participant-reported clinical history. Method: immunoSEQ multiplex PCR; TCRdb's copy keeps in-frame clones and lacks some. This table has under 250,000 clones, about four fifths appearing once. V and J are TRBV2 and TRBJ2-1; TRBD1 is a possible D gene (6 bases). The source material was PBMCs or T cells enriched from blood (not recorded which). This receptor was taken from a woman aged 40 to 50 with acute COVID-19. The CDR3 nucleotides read TGTGCCAGCAGTGAAGAGGGGGTTTATCTTGGTGAGCAGTTCTTC. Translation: CASSEEGVYLGEQFF. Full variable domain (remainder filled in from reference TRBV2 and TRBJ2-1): EPEVTQTPSHQVTQMGQEVILRCVPISNHLYFYWYRQILGQKVEFLVSFYNNEISEKSEIFDDQFSVERPDGSNFTLKIRSTKLEDSAMYFCASSEEGVYLGEQFFGPGTRLTVL.